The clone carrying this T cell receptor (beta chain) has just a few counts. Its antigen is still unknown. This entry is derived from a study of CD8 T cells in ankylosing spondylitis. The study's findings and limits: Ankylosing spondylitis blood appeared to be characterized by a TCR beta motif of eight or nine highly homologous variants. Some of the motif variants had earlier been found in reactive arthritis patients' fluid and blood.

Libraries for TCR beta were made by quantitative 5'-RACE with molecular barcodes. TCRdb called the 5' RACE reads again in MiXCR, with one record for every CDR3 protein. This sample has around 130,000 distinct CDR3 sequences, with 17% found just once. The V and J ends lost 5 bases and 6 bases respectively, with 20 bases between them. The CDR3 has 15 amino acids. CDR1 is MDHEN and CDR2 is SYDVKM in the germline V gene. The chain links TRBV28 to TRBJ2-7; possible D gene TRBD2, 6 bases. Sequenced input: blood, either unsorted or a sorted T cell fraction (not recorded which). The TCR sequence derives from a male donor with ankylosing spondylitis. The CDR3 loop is CASSALTSGDREQYF. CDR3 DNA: TGTGCCAGCAGTGCCTTGACTAGTGGAGATCGCGAGCAGTACTTC.